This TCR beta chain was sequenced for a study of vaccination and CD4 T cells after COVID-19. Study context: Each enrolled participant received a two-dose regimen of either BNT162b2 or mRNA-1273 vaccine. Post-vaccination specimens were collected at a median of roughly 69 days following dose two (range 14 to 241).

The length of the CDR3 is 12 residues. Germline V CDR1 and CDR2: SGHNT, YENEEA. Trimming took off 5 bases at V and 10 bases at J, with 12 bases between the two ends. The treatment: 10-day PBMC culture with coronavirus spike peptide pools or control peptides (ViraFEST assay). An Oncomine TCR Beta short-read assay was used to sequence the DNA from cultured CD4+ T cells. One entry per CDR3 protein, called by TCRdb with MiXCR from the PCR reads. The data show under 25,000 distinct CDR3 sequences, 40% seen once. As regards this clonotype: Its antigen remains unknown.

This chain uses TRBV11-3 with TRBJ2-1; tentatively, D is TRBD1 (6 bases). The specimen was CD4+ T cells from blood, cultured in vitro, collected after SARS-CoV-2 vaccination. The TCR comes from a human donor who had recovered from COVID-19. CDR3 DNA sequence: TGTGCCAGCAGCCTGACACAGGGCGAGCAGTTCTTC. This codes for CASSLTQGEQFF.